The rows below give T cell receptor beta chains drawn from one sample of a study of a mutant IDH1 vaccine in newly diagnosed glioma. The antigens for these receptors are not known. The assay was immunoSEQ multiplex PCR, and TCRdb's table has in-frame clones only and misses some. There are about 34,000 clones in the sample; around nine tenths occur only once, and 12% lies in the top ten. The sequenced sample was PBMCs, obtained from a glioma patient whose treatment included an IDH1 peptide vaccine. These receptors were collected from a woman aged 25 to 39 with glioma. CDR3s include the opening cysteine and the closing phenylalanine or tryptophan. Fields, in order: clone size, J gene, V gene, D gene, CDR3 DNA, CDR3 protein. A D gene is named only where the DNA matches it firmly. Clone size is given for some rows only: seen once, a few or many times, or a class if the clone is expanded.

NA,TRBJ1-2,TRBV6-1,NA,TGTGCCAGCAGTGAAGGGGCAGGGGTCTATGGCTACACCTTC,CASSEGAGVYGYTF
NA,TRBJ2-2,TRBV4-2,TRBD1,TGTGCCAGCAGCCCGGTGGGGACAGGAGGGGCCGGGGAGCTGTTTTTT,CASSPVGTGGAGELFF
NA,TRBJ1-1,TRBV7-2,NA,TGTGCCAGCAGCGAAGCAACAGGGTTGAACACTGAAGCTTTCTTT,CASSEATGLNTEAFF
NA,TRBJ1-2,TRBV6-1,TRBD1,TGTGCCAGCACCCAAGTCGGCAGGGGGCTCGGCTACACCTTC,CASTQVGRGLGYTF
NA,TRBJ2-7,TRBV6-1,NA,TGTGCCAGCAGTGAAGCGCTTCGAGGCGACAGTGAGCAGTACTTC,CASSEALRGDSEQYF
NA,TRBJ2-3,TRBV4-2,TRBD2,TGTGCCAGCAGCCAAGGTGCGGGGGGCACAGATACGCAGTATTTT,CASSQGAGGTDTQYF
NA,TRBJ1-3,TRBV5-1,NA,TGCGCCAGCAGCTTGGCAGGACCAACCACTGGAAACACCATATATTTT,CASSLAGPTTGNTIYF
NA,TRBJ2-7,TRBV19,NA,TGTGCCAGTAGTATGGACGGAGCCCTCCAGAGCGAGCAGTACTTC,CASSMDGALQSEQYF
NA,TRBJ2-3,TRBV19,TRBD2,TGTGCCAGCCAAGCGAGCGGGGTCACAGATACGCAGTATTTT,CASQASGVTDTQYF
NA,TRBJ2-7,TRBV5-4,TRBD2,TGTGCCAGCAGCCGGGGGGGCGCAGGCCTTACCTCCTACGAGCAGTACTTC,CASSRGGAGLTSYEQYF
NA,TRBJ1-2,TRBV19,TRBD1,TGTGCCAGTAGTTCCCGGACAGGTAACTATGGCTACACCTTC,CASSSRTGNYGYTF
few,TRBJ1-1,TRBV5-5,NA,TGTGCCAGCAGCCGCGACAGAGCGGGGGGTTTCTTT,CASSRDRAGGFF
NA,TRBJ1-2,TRBV6-5,NA,TGTGCCAGCAGTTACTCGTATGGGGAGGGCTATGGCTACACCTTC,CASSYSYGEGYGYTF
NA,TRBJ2-2,TRBV7-2,NA,TGTGCCAGCAGCTTAGGGCAGGGAACCGGGGAGCTGTTTTTT,CASSLGQGTGELFF
NA,TRBJ2-5,TRBV7-9,TRBD2,TGTGCCAGCAGCGGGCGGGGGGAGGAGACCCAGTACTTC,CASSGRGEETQYF
NA,TRBJ1-3,TRBV4-2,TRBD1,TGTGCCAGCAGCCGCCTTCCGGGACAGGGGACTGGAAACACCATATATTTT,CASSRLPGQGTGNTIYF
NA,TRBJ2-7,TRBV6-1,NA,TGTGCCAGCAGTGAAGGCAGGGGCCCCCAGCGCTACGAGCAGTACTTC,CASSEGRGPQRYEQYF
NA,TRBJ2-7,TRBV19,TRBD2,TGTGCCAGTAGTATAGATCTGGCTAGCGGGGGTGTCGAGCAGTACTTC,CASSIDLASGGVEQYF
once,TRBJ2-5,TRBV7-9,TRBD1,TGTGCCAGCAAATCCCGGACAGGTTCGGAGACCCAGTACTTC,CASKSRTGSETQYF
NA,TRBJ2-3,TRBV30,NA,TGTGCCTGGAGTCGAGAGAGGCAGGGTATGGATACGCAGTATTTT,CAWSRERQGMDTQYF
NA,TRBJ2-5,TRBV18,NA,TGTGCCAGCTCGCCTCGAGAGACCCAGTACTTC,CASSPRETQYF
NA,TRBJ1-5,TRBV4-1,TRBD1,TGCGCCAGCAGCCTGACCCGGGACAGGGGGTATAGCAATCAGCCCCAGCATTTT,CASSLTRDRGYSNQPQHF
NA,TRBJ1-1,TRBV15,NA,TGTGCCACCAGCGCTCGGAAACCGGGCCTCGGAGACACTGAAGCTTTCTTT,CATSARKPGLGDTEAFF
few,TRBJ1-6,TRBV5-4,NA,TGTGCCAGCAGCCCTAATTCGGGTTCACCCCTCCACTTT,CASSPNSGSPLHF
NA,TRBJ2-7,TRBV18,NA,TGTGCCAGCTCACCAATCCTGGACAGCCACGAGCAGTACTTC,CASSPILDSHEQYF
NA,TRBJ2-7,TRBV6-6,TRBD2,TGTGCCAGCAGTTCGGGACTAGCGGACTCTAGCGAGCAGTACTTC,CASSSGLADSSEQYF
NA,TRBJ1-4,TRBV6-5,NA,TGTGCCAGCAGTTACGGGGTAGCAACTAATGAAAAACTGTTTTTT,CASSYGVATNEKLFF